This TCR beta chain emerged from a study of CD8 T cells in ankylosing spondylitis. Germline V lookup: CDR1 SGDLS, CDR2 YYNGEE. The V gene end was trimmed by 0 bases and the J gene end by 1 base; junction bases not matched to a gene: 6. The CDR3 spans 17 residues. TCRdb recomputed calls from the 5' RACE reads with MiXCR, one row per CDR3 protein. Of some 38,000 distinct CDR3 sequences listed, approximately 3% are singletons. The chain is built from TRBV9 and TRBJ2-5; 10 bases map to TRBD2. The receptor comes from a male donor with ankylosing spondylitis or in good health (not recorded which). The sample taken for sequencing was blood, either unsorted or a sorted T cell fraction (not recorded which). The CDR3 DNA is TGTGCCAGCAGCGTAGGACAAGCGGGAGGGCTCCAAGAGACCCAGTACTTC. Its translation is CASSVGQAGGLQETQYF. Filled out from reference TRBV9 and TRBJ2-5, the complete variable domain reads DSGVTQTPKHLITATGQRVTLRCSPRSGDLSVYWYQQSLDQGLQFLIQYYNGEERAKGNILERFSAQQFPDLHSELNLSSLELGDSALYFCASSVGQAGGLQETQYFGPGTRLLVL.